The source of this TCR beta chain is a study of OX40 agonist ivuxolimab in advanced cancers. Only in-frame clones appear in the TCRdb table, and some are missing; sequencing was by immunoSEQ multiplex PCR. The sample contains roughly 69,000 clones, about 90% of which appear only once. Trimming removed 2 bases from V and 6 bases from J, with 11 bases in between. The CDR3 sequence is 14 residues long. CDR1 and CDR2 from the germline V gene are SGHDT and YYEEEE. The chain couples TRBV5-6 to TRBJ2-2, with D perhaps given as TRBD1 or TRBD2 (5 bases each). This sequence was found in an adult with an advanced solid tumor such as melanoma, head and neck, liver or kidney cancer. The specimen comprised CD4+ or CD8+ T cells sorted from blood, sampled in a trial of the OX40 agonist ivuxolimab. The CDR3 DNA is TGTGCCAGCAGCTTTCAATGGGACGCCGGGGAGCTGTTTTTT. Protein sequence: CASSFQWDAGELFF. Filled out from reference TRBV5-6 and TRBJ2-2, the complete variable domain reads DAGVTQSPTHLIKTRGQQVTLRCSPKSGHDTVSWYQQALGQGPQFIFQYYEEEERQRGNFPDRFSGHQFPNYSSELNVNALLLGDSALYLCASSFQWDAGELFFGEGSRLTVL.